The text below deals with one T cell receptor beta chain. These data are taken from a study of T cell changes during pregnancy in multiple sclerosis. The data were produced by immunoSEQ multiplex PCR, yet TCRdb's version contains in-frame clones alone and is incomplete. The sample yields 70,000 to 100,000 clones, 85% to 95% seen once. V was shortened by 6 bases and J by 7 bases, with 13 bases between the two germline ends. CDR1 and CDR2 from the germline V gene are LNHDA and SQIVND (reference sequence). This CDR3 is 13 amino acids long. The material sequenced was peripheral blood, taken in the first trimester of pregnancy. The genes are TRBV19 and TRBJ2-1, with D possibly TRBD1 on 5 matching bases. The origin of this receptor is a female donor with multiple sclerosis, enrolled in a pregnancy study. CDR3: CASSRQFENEQFF. The CDR3 DNA sequence: TGTGCCAGTAGCAGACAGTTTGAGAATGAGCAGTTCTTC.